One and the same sample provided the 26 T cell receptor beta chains below, sequenced in a study of patients and donors after allogeneic stem cell transplantation. One entry per CDR3 protein, called by TCRdb with MiXCR from the RT-PCR reads. The data hold roughly 200,000 distinct CDR3 sequences, with around 41% observed a single time. Sequencing used blood, either unsorted or a sorted T cell fraction (not recorded which). The receptors stem from a human donor who was either an allogeneic HSCT recipient or a stem cell or donor lymphocyte infusion donor (not recorded which). It is not recorded whose cells these are; they may come from a transplant donor.

J is TRBJ2-7 and V is TRBV5-1; D unclear. This CDR3 region has 13 residues. CDR1 SGHRS and CDR2 YFSETQ come from the germline V gene. V lost 0 bases and J 3 bases, leaving 7 bases between the germline ends. Written as DNA, the CDR3 is TGCGCCAGCAGCTTGGATGCAGTCTACGAGCAGTACTTC. As protein: CASSLDAVYEQYF.

The rearrangement links TRBV11-2 to TRBJ1-1; possible D gene TRBD1, 5 bases. The CDR3 totals 13 residues. Trimming took 8 bases from V and 5 from J, leaving 15 bases between them. CDR1 and CDR2 from the germline V gene are SGHAT and FQNNGV. The CDR3 nucleotides are TGTGCCAGCTCCCCTTCAGGGTTTACTGAAGCTTTCTTT. Protein: CASSPSGFTEAFF.

This clonotype has more than one count but fewer than ten. This chain joins TRBV9 and TRBJ1-5, with D hard to call. Germline assignment: CDR1 SGDLS and CDR2 YYNGEE. Trimming left V 0 bases short and J 0 bases short, with 7 bases between. The CDR3 has 15 residues. CDR3 DNA sequence: TGTGCCAGCAGCGTAGGTCCCGGTAGCAATCAGCCCCAGCATTTT. Translated, it gives CASSVGPGSNQPQHF.

The count of this clonotype is one. The CDR3 DNA reads TGTGCCAGCAGTAAGCCCGGGCCTTACTATGGCTACACCTTC. It translates to CASSKPGPYYGYTF. The chain joins TRBV12-3 or TRBV12-4 to TRBJ1-2; D remains unclear. There are 14 residues in the CDR3. V was clipped by 5 bases and J by 3 bases, with 13 bases between them.

This chain links TRBV12-3 or TRBV12-4 with TRBJ2-3; 7 bases align to TRBD1. Trimming removed 5 bases from V and 2 bases from J; junction bases left unmatched: 10. The CDR3 spans 16 residues. The CDR3 sequence is CASSIGQEISTDTQYF. CDR3 coding DNA: TGTGCCAGCAGTATCGGACAGGAGATTTCCACAGATACGCAGTATTTT.

This clonotype appeared a few times. The chain combines TRBV20-1 with TRBJ1-2, with 8 nucleotides matching TRBD1. The length of the CDR3 is 13 residues. Germline V CDR1 and CDR2: DFQATT, SNEGSKA (reference sequence). J lost 5 bases, V lost 3 bases, and 5 bases had no gene match. The CDR3 coding sequence is TGCAGTGCTAGTACGCAGGGGGCGTATGGCTACACCTTC. Translating it yields CSASTQGAYGYTF.

This clonotype was observed a handful of times. The gene calls are TRBV7-3 and TRBJ1-1; D is undetermined. The CDR3 is 13 residues long. Per the germline V gene, CDR1 is SGHTA and CDR2 is FQGTGA. V gave up 5 bases and J gave up 2 bases, with 9 bases separating them. The DNA of the CDR3 is TGTGCCAGCAGCCGCCCCCAAAACACTGAAGCTTTCTTT. Encoded protein: CASSRPQNTEAFF.

The chain joins TRBV12-3 or TRBV12-4 to TRBJ2-7; 8 bases map to TRBD1. The V segment lost 4 bases and the J segment 1 base; nucleotides outside the gene matches: 3. The CDR3 covers 14 residues. The CDR3 loop is CASSSQGESYEQYF. The CDR3 DNA reads as TGTGCCAGCAGTTCACAGGGGGAGTCCTACGAGCAGTACTTC.

The chain couples TRBV5-6 to TRBJ1-1; D not resolved. Germline lookup yields CDR1 SGHDT and CDR2 YYEEEE. This CDR3 is 14 amino acids long. V was clipped by 1 base and J by 6 bases, with 13 bases between them. This chain's CDR3 is CASSLIVGSAEAFF. The CDR3 nucleotides read TGTGCCAGCAGCTTGATCGTTGGTTCAGCTGAAGCTTTCTTT.

The V call is TRBV30, the J call TRBJ1-3, with 12 bases that match TRBD1. Trimming cost V 3 bases and J 4 bases; bases outside gene matches: 10. The V gene's germline CDR1 is GTSNPN and CDR2 SVGIG (reference sequence). The CDR3 is made up of 17 amino acids. CDR3 sequence reads: CAWSLAGTGGAGNTIYF. CDR3 nucleotides: TGTGCCTGGAGCCTCGCCGGGACAGGGGGCGCCGGAAACACCATATATTTT.

The chain has TRBV7-7 and TRBJ2-2; no clear D gene. Trimming removed 2 bases from V and 6 bases from J, with 7 bases in between. This CDR3 spans 13 amino acids. Germline V gene sequence: CDR1 SSHAT, CDR2 FNYEAQ (reference sequence). Here the CDR3 DNA reads TGTGCCAGCAGCTTACCGGCCGCCGGGGAGCTGTTTTTT. It codes for CASSLPAAGELFF.

In this sample, this clonotype turned up once. V is TRBV5-1 and J is TRBJ2-7; D is possibly TRBD1 (6 bases). Germline CDR1 is SGHRS and CDR2 is YFSETQ. Trimming removed 1 base at V and 2 bases at J, with 13 bases between. CDR3 size: 15 residues. CDR3 in DNA: TGCGCCAGCAGCTTGAACGGGGACACCACCTACGAGCAGTACTTC. Translated, it gives CASSLNGDTTYEQYF.

The rearrangement uses TRBV7-2 and TRBJ1-2, with D possibly TRBD1 on 5 matching bases. The CDR3 length is 13 residues. Trimming took 5 bases from V and 4 from J, leaving 11 bases between them. CDR1 is SGHTA, CDR2 FQGNSA, per germline. DNA of the CDR3: TGTGCCAGCAGCCCGGGACCCACCTATGGCTACACCTTC. It yields the protein CASSPGPTYGYTF.

This clonotype was seen only a few times. The CDR3 here is CASSRTGTENTEAFF. In DNA form, the CDR3 reads TGTGCCAGCAGTCGAACCGGGACGGAGAACACTGAAGCTTTCTTT. The rearrangement joins TRBV5-4 to TRBJ1-1, with D maybe TRBD1 (5 bases). V lost 5 bases and J lost 1, with 15 bases in between. Per the germline V gene, CDR1 is SGHNT and CDR2 is YYREEE (reference sequence). The CDR3 runs to 15 residues. Combining the CDR3 with reference TRBV5-4 and TRBJ1-1 gives the whole variable domain ETGVTQSPTHLIKTRGQQVTLRCSSQSGHNTVSWYQQALGQGPQFIFQYYREEENGRGNFPPRFSGLQFPNYSSELNVNALELDDSALYLCASSRTGTENTEAFFGQGTRLTVV.

The gene calls are TRBV27 and TRBJ2-2, with unresolved D. The CDR3 totals 14 residues. Per the germline V gene, CDR1 is MNHEY and CDR2 is SMNVEV (reference sequence). V was cut by 1 base and J by 2 bases, with 5 bases left in between. CDR3 sequence (DNA): TGTGCCAGCAGTTTATTCAGAAACACCGGGGAGCTGTTTTTT. This encodes CASSLFRNTGELFF.

V and J are TRBV30 and TRBJ1-2, with 10 positions matching TRBD1. Germline trimming cut 5 bases from V and 10 bases from J; bases unmatched to any gene: 7. Germline CDR1 reads GTSNPN; CDR2 reads SVGIG (reference sequence). The CDR3 runs to 12 residues. CDR3 nucleotides: TGTGCCTGGTCCCGGGACAGGGGTATCTACACCTTC. As protein: CAWSRDRGIYTF.

The CDR3 nucleotides read TGTGCCAGCAGTCGCCACAGGGGAAATGAGCAGTTCTTC. This encodes CASSRHRGNEQFF. The chain carries TRBV12-3 or TRBV12-4 and TRBJ2-1; the match to TRBD1 covers 7 bases. Germline trimming cut 5 bases from V and 7 bases from J; bases unmatched to any gene: 5. CDR3 length: 13 residues.

The chain joins TRBV4-3 to TRBJ2-7, with 9 bases that match TRBD2. V trimming: 0 bases; J trimming: 0 bases; junction bases outside the gene matches: 3. Germline V gene sequence: CDR1 LGHNA, CDR2 YSLEER. The CDR3 is 16 amino acids. The CDR3 nucleotides read TGCGCCAGCAGCCAAGACGTAGCGGGGGCCTCCTACGAGCAGTACTTC. Protein product: CASSQDVAGASYEQYF.

This clonotype was observed a handful of times. The rearrangement joins TRBV20-1 to TRBJ1-2, with 8 positions matching TRBD1. This CDR3 region has 15 residues. Trimming removed 3 bases from V and 3 bases from J; junction bases left unmatched: 9. CDR1 is DFQATT and CDR2 is SNEGSKA in the germline V gene (reference sequence). The CDR3 DNA follows: TGCAGTGCTAGCCCCGAGGACAGGGCCGACTATGGCTACACCTTC. It encodes CSASPEDRADYGYTF.

In its sample, this clonotype was seen a few times. Written as DNA, the CDR3 is TGCGCCAGCAGCCCGGGACACTCCAACTATGGCTACACCTTC. Residues: CASSPGHSNYGYTF. The rearrangement uses TRBV5-1 and TRBJ1-2; a possible D gene is TRBD1 (6 bases). This CDR3 is built from 14 residues. Trimming shortened V by 4 bases and J by 2 bases, and 12 bases separated the two germline ends. CDR1 and CDR2 from the germline V gene are SGHRS and YFSETQ.

V usage is TRBV20-1 and J usage is TRBJ1-1, with D maybe TRBD1 (5 bases). Per germline, CDR1 DFQATT and CDR2 SNEGSKA (reference sequence). Trimming removed 0 bases from V and 3 bases from J, with 8 bases in between. The CDR3 extends over 13 amino acids. In DNA, the CDR3 is TGCAGTGCTAGAGATCAGGGATACACTGAAGCTTTCTTT. Translation: CSARDQGYTEAFF.

The V gene is TRBV27, the J gene TRBJ2-3; 13 bases fit TRBD2. With 4 bases clipped from V and 7 bases from J, the junction kept 5 bases outside the gene matches. CDR3 size: 15 residues. The germline gives CDR1 MNHEY, CDR2 SMNVEV (reference sequence). CDR3 sequence: CASSSTSGGANTQYF. The CDR3 bases are TGTGCCAGCAGTTCCACTAGCGGGGGGGCGAATACGCAGTATTTT.

A few counts support this clonotype. The chain links TRBV27 to TRBJ2-1, with D maybe TRBD1 (6 bases). From germline, CDR1 is MNHEY and CDR2 SMNVEV (reference sequence). V shed 3 bases and J shed 10 bases, with 16 bases lying between them. This CDR3 comprises 14 residues. The CDR3 is CASSLVRGQYEQFF. The CDR3, as DNA: TGTGCCAGCAGTTTGGTCAGGGGTCAATACGAGCAGTTCTTC.

Only a few counts were recorded for this clonotype. The chain has TRBV6-2 or TRBV6-3 and TRBJ1-6; 8 bases agree with TRBD1. The CDR3 covers 13 residues. V lost 8 bases to trimming and J lost 7 bases; unmatched junction nucleotides: 4. CDR1 is MNHEY and CDR2 is SVGEGT in the germline V gene. As DNA, the CDR3 is TGTGCCAGCTCGACAGGGGTCAATTCACCCCTCCACTTT. Translating it yields CASSTGVNSPLHF.

This rearrangement joins TRBV20-1 to TRBJ1-1; D might be TRBD1 (5 bases). Germline CDR1 and CDR2: DFQATT and SNEGSKA (reference sequence). Trimming took off 1 base at V and 6 bases at J, with 15 bases between the two ends. The CDR3 has 14 residues. Here the CDR3 reads CSARGGVQRSEAFF. As DNA, the CDR3 is TGCAGTGCTAGAGGGGGGGTCCAACGCTCTGAAGCTTTCTTT.

This chain's CDR3 is CASSQGWGNTEAFF. Here the CDR3 DNA reads TGTGCCAGCTCCCAGGGGTGGGGCAACACTGAAGCTTTCTTT. The chain links TRBV27 to TRBJ1-1, with D possibly TRBD1 on 6 matching bases. The CDR3 contains 14 residues. Germline V CDR1 and CDR2: MNHEY, SMNVEV (reference sequence). The ends were cut back, 8 bases at V and 2 bases at J, with 15 bases in the middle.